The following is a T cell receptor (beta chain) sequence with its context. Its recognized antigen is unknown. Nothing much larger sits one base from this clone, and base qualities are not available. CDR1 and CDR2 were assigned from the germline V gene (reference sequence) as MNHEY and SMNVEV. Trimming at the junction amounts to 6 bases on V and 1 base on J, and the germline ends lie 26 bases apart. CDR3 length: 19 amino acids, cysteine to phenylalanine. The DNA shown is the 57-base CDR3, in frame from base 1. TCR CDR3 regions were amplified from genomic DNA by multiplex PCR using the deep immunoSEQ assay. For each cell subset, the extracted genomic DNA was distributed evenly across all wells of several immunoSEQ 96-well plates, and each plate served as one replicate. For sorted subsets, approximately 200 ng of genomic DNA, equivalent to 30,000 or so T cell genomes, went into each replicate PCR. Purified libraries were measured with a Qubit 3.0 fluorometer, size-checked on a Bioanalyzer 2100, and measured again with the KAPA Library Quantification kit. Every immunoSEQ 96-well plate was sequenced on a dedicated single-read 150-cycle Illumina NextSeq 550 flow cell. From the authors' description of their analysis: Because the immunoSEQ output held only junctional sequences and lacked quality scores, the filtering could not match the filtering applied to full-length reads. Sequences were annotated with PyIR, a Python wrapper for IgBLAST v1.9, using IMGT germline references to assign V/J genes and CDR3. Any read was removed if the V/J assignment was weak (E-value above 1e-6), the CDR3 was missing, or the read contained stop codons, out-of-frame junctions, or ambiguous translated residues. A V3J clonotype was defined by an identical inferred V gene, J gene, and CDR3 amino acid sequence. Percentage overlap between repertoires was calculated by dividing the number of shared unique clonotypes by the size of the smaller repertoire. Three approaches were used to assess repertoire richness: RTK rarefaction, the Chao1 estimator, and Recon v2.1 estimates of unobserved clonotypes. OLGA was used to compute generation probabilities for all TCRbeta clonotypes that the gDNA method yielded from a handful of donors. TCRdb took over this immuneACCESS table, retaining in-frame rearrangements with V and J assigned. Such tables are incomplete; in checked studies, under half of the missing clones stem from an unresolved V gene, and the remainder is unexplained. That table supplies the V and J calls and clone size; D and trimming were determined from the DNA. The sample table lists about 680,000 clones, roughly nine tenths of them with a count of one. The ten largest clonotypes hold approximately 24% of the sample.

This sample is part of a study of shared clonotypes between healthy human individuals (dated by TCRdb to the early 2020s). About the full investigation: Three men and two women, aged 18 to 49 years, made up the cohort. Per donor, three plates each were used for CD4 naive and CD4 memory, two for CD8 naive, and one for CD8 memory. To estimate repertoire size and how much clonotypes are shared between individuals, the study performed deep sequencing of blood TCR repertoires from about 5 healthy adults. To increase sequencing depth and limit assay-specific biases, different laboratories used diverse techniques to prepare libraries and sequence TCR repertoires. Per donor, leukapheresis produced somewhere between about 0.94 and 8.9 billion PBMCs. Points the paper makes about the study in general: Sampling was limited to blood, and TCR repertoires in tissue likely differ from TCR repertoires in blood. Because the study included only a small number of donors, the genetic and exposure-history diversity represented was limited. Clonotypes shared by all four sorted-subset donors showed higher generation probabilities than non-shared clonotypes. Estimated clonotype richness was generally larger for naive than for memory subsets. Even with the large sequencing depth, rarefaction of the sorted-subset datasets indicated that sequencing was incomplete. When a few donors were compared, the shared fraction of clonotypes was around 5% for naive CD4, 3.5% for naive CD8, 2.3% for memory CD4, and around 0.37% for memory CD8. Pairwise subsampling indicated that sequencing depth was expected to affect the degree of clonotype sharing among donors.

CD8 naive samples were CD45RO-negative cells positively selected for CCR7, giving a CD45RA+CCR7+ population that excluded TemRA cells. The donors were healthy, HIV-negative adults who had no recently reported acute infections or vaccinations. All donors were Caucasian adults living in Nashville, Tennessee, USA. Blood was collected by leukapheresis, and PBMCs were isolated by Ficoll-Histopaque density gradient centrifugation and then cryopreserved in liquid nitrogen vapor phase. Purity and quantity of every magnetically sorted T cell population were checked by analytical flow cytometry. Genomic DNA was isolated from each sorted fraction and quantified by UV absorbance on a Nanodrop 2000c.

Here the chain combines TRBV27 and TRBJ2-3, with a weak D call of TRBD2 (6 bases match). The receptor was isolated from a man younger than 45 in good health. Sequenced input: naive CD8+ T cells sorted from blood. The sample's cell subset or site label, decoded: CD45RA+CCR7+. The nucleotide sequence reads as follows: TGTGCCAGCAGGCCTCACCCCGGGACTCTAGCTGCGGGCACAGATACGCAGTATTTT. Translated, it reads CASRPHPGTLAAGTDTQYF.